These 22 T cell receptor beta chains were sequenced from one sample in a study of blood T cell repertoires in COVID-19. Only in-frame clones appear in the TCRdb table, and some are missing; sequencing was by immunoSEQ multiplex PCR. This table has some 150,000 clones, around three quarters appearing once. The sample taken for sequencing was peripheral blood. These receptor sequences come from a man aged 55 to 69 with acute or convalescent COVID-19.

V is TRBV28 and J is TRBJ2-6; 11 bases are shared with TRBD1. Germline trimming cut 1 base from V and 2 bases from J; bases unmatched to any gene: 4. CDR1 and CDR2 from the germline V gene are MDHEN and SYDVKM. The CDR3 extends over 18 amino acids. The CDR3 sequence: CASSLLGQGVAGANVLTF. The CDR3 region has the DNA TGTGCCAGCAGTTTATTGGGACAGGGGGTAGCTGGGGCCAACGTCCTGACTTTC. Together with reference TRBV28 and TRBJ2-6, the CDR3 gives the full variable domain: DVKVTQSSRYLVKRTGEKVFLECVQDMDHENMFWYRQDPGLGLRLIYFSYDVKMKEKGDIPEGYSVSREKKERFSLILESASTNQTSMYLCASSLLGQGVAGANVLTFGAGSRLTVL.

J is TRBJ2-3 and V is TRBV19, with TRBD1 identical over 7 bases. J lost 2 bases, V lost 2 bases, and 1 base had no gene match. CDR3 length: 14 residues. Germline CDR1 reads LNHDA; CDR2 reads SQIVND (reference sequence). Here the CDR3 DNA reads TGTGCCAGTAGTATAAGGGGGCCCACAGATACGCAGTATTTT. This encodes CASSIRGPTDTQYF.

The chain has TRBV5-1 and TRBJ2-3; 8 bases fit TRBD2. CDR3 length: 15 amino acids. Germline CDR1 SGHRS, CDR2 YFSETQ. J was trimmed by 4 bases and V by 0 bases; bases with no gene match: 4. The CDR3 DNA reads as TGCGCCAGCAGCTTGGGGACTAGCTTATCAGATACGCAGTATTTT. Translated: CASSLGTSLSDTQYF.

The rearrangement joins TRBV10-3 to TRBJ2-7; weak D call: TRBD2 (6 bases). This CDR3 comprises 13 residues. Germline lookup yields CDR1 ENHRY and CDR2 SYGVKD. The V end was cut by 8 bases, the J end by 4 bases, with 15 bases between. The CDR3: CAISEGEEYEQYF. The CDR3 DNA reads as TGTGCCATCTCGGAAGGGGAGGAGTACGAGCAGTACTTC.

This clone was counted once. The chain employs TRBV18 and TRBJ2-3, with a tentative D call TRBD2 (5 bases). Between the trimmed V and J ends, which lost 6 bases and 2 bases, there was a span of 12 bases. Germline V gene lookup returns CDR1 KGHSH and CDR2 LQKENI. CDR3 length: 14 amino acids. The CDR3 sequence: CASSASGNTDTQYF. The CDR3 DNA is TGTGCCAGCTCCGCCAGCGGAAACACAGATACGCAGTATTTT.

The V gene is TRBV5-1, the J gene TRBJ2-7; tentative D call: TRBD2 (5 bases). V was shortened by 6 bases and J by 3 bases, with 13 bases between the two germline ends. Germline V gene data show CDR1 as SGHRS and CDR2 as YFSETQ. This CDR3 comprises 13 residues. CDR3 DNA sequence: TGCGCCAGCACCCTAGCAGAGGACTACGAGCAGTACTTC. The encoded protein is CASTLAEDYEQYF.

This chain joins TRBV5-1 and TRBJ1-1; 7 nucleotides line up with TRBD1. V lost 3 bases to trimming and J lost 4 bases; unmatched junction nucleotides: 9. The germline V gene encodes CDR1 SGHRS and CDR2 YFSETQ. This CDR3 contains 15 residues. CDR3 amino acids: CASSSRQGGATEAFF. The CDR3 bases are TGCGCCAGCAGCTCGCGACAGGGAGGTGCCACTGAAGCTTTCTTT.

The V gene is TRBV6-5, the J gene TRBJ2-7, with D perhaps TRBD1 (5 bases). This CDR3 has 14 residues. Germline CDR1 reads MNHEY; CDR2 reads SVGAGI. Trimming cost V 2 bases and J 2 bases, with 10 bases left between them. CDR3 nucleotide sequence: TGTGCCAGCAGTTACCGGTCAGGGACCTACGAGCAGTACTTC. Translated: CASSYRSGTYEQYF.

This clone was seen repeatedly, ten times or more. This chain joins TRBV18 and TRBJ2-3; the match to TRBD2 covers 7 bases. V dropped 5 bases and J dropped 0; count of bases not matched to a gene: 8. The CDR3 is 16 residues long. CDR1 KGHSH and CDR2 LQKENI come from the germline V gene. CDR3: CASSISGTTSTDTQYF. The CDR3 nucleotides read TGTGCCAGCTCAATATCCGGGACTACCAGCACAGATACGCAGTATTTT.

The genes are TRBV3-1 (or the pseudogene TRBV3-2) and TRBJ1-1; D is unclear. V lost 0 bases to trimming and J lost 5 bases, with 13 bases between them. From germline, CDR1 is LGHDT and CDR2 YNNKEL (reference sequence). The CDR3 sequence is 15 residues long. CDR3 residues: CASSQDGMGETEAFF. In nucleotides, the CDR3 is TGTGCCAGCAGCCAAGACGGAATGGGAGAAACTGAAGCTTTCTTT.

The chain combines TRBV28 with TRBJ2-4, with D perhaps matching TRBD1 (5 bases). Trimming shortened V by 6 bases and J by 6 bases, and 12 bases separated the two germline ends. The CDR3 has 13 amino acids. Germline V gives CDR1 MDHEN, CDR2 SYDVKM. CDR3: CASSSIGVNIQYF. CDR3 nucleotide sequence: TGTGCCAGCAGCTCGATAGGGGTAAACATTCAGTACTTC.

In the case of this clone: This same CDR3 is encoded by further DNA sequences in the sample. The chain couples TRBV5-1 to TRBJ1-1, with D possibly being TRBD1 (5 bases). The germline V gene encodes CDR1 SGHRS and CDR2 YFSETQ. The CDR3 has 13 amino acids. The V end was cut by 0 bases, the J end by 4 bases, with 7 bases between. This CDR3 is CASSLGGGTEAFF. CDR3 DNA sequence: TGCGCCAGCAGCTTGGGCGGGGGCACTGAAGCTTTCTTT.

V and J are TRBV5-1 and TRBJ1-2; D ambiguous. V gave up 0 bases and J gave up 0 bases, with 12 bases separating them. CDR3 length: 16 residues. Germline assignment: CDR1 SGHRS and CDR2 YFSETQ. The chain's CDR3 is CASSLGVPEANYGYTF. Written as DNA, the CDR3 is TGCGCCAGCAGCTTGGGGGTTCCGGAGGCTAACTATGGCTACACCTTC.

The CDR3 nucleotides read TGTGCCAGCTCACCCGGGTCAGATACGCAGTATTTT. It encodes CASSPGSDTQYF. This chain links TRBV18 with TRBJ2-3; D not certain. Trimming took off 3 bases at V and 4 bases at J, with 5 bases between the two ends. This CDR3 is built from 12 residues. Germline V lookup: CDR1 KGHSH, CDR2 LQKENI.

This clone was seen a handful of times. The V and J genes are TRBV5-1 and TRBJ2-2; 7 bases line up with TRBD2. Per the germline V gene, CDR1 is SGHRS and CDR2 is YFSETQ. There are 18 residues in the CDR3. After removal of 0 bases from V and 1 base from J, the junction contained 9 bases not matched to a gene. The CDR3 here is CASSLEPYLAGNTGELFF. In DNA, the CDR3 is TGCGCCAGCAGCTTGGAGCCTTACTTAGCGGGGAACACCGGGGAGCTGTTTTTT. Variable domain in full (rest from reference TRBV5-1 and TRBJ2-2): KAGVTQTPRYLIKTRGQQVTLSCSPISGHRSVSWYQQTPGQGLQFLFEYFSETQRNKGNFPGRFSGRQFSNSRSEMNVSTLELGDSALYLCASSLEPYLAGNTGELFFGEGSRLTVL.

The V call is TRBV6-5, the J call TRBJ1-4; TRBD1 aligns across 7 bases. The germline gives CDR1 MNHEY, CDR2 SVGAGI. With 2 bases clipped from V and 4 bases from J, the junction kept 4 bases outside the gene matches. The CDR3 runs 15 residues. The CDR3 loop reads CASSYRGQYNEKLFF. The CDR3 DNA sequence: TGTGCCAGCAGTTACCGGGGACAGTATAATGAAAAACTGTTTTTT.

This clone occurred a few times. The rearrangement links TRBV3-1 (or the pseudogene TRBV3-2) to TRBJ2-3; tentative D call: TRBD2 (6 bases). The V and J ends lost 2 bases and 0 bases respectively, with 12 bases between them. Germline V gives CDR1 LGHDT, CDR2 YNNKEL (reference sequence). This CDR3 is 16 amino acids long. CDR3 nucleotide sequence: TGTGCCAGCAGCCAAATTTCGGGACTGAGCACAGATACGCAGTATTTT. Its translation: CASSQISGLSTDTQYF.

A single count supports this clone. The chain employs TRBV19 and TRBJ2-3; D is perhaps TRBD1 (5 bases). The germline gives CDR1 LNHDA, CDR2 SQIVND (reference sequence). The germline V and J ends were trimmed by 6 bases and 3 bases, with 13 bases remaining between them. The CDR3 covers 14 residues. CDR3 DNA sequence: TGTGCCAGTAGAAGGGGCAGGTTGACAGATACGCAGTATTTT. This encodes CASRRGRLTDTQYF.

The chain couples TRBV19 to TRBJ2-3, with 9 bases that match TRBD1. Trimming at V came to 3 bases and at J to 0 bases, leaving 10 bases not matched to a gene. The CDR3 runs to 18 residues. Germline CDR1 reads LNHDA; CDR2 reads SQIVND (reference sequence). The CDR3 sequence: CASSIHLPGQGSTDTQYF. DNA for the CDR3: TGTGCCAGTAGTATCCACCTTCCGGGACAGGGAAGCACAGATACGCAGTATTTT. The full variable domain, rest sourced from reference TRBV19 and TRBJ2-3, is DGGITQSPKYLFRKEGQNVTLSCEQNLNHDAMYWYRQDPGQGLRLIYYSQIVNDFQKGDIAEGYSVSREKKESFPLTVTSAQKNPTAFYLCASSIHLPGQGSTDTQYFGPGTRLTVL.

The CDR3 DNA sequence: TGTGCCAGCAGCCCATCCGGGACTAGTAGCTACGAGCAGTACTTC. As protein: CASSPSGTSSYEQYF. The genes are TRBV7-9 and TRBJ2-7; 8 positions agree with TRBD2. The CDR3 length is 15 residues. From germline, CDR1 is SEHNR and CDR2 FQNEAQ (reference sequence). V shed 5 bases, J shed 3 bases, and the junction held 9 bases outside the gene matches.

The chain joins TRBV9 to TRBJ2-7, with TRBD2 identical over 13 bases. The CDR3 consists of 16 residues. Germline V lookup: CDR1 SGDLS, CDR2 YYNGEE. The V gene end was trimmed by 4 bases and the J gene end by 0 bases; junction bases not matched to a gene: 4. The CDR3: CASSPRTSGSSYEQYF. CDR3 DNA sequence: TGTGCCAGCAGCCCAAGGACTAGCGGGAGCTCCTACGAGCAGTACTTC.

V usage is TRBV7-9 and J usage is TRBJ2-4; TRBD1 is a possible D gene (6 bases). Germline V gene lookup returns CDR1 SEHNR and CDR2 FQNEAQ (reference sequence). This CDR3 has 16 amino acids. Deletions cut 5 bases from V and 1 base from J, with 15 bases between. The CDR3 loop is CASSPSGVAAKNIQYF. The CDR3 DNA reads as TGTGCCAGCAGCCCCTCAGGGGTCGCCGCCAAAAACATTCAGTACTTC.